This is a list of T cell receptor beta chains from one sample in a study of cytomegalovirus exposure and HLA in healthy donors. Data came from immunoSEQ multiplex PCR; TCRdb stores just in-frame clones and leaves some out. The sample lists roughly 110,000 clones; 76% were seen once. Input material: PBMCs. The source of these receptors is a woman in her thirties or forties in good health and CMV-seropositive. Each CDR3 is given with its conserved first and last residue. D genes are given only for firm matches. The size of a clone is reported for some rows only, either as once, few or many, or as a class for expanded clones.

D	length	size	V	J	DNA	CDR3
TRBD2	16	NA	TRBV6-1	TRBJ2-1	TGTGCCAGCAGTGAAGAATGGCGGGGGGGATACAATGAGCAGTTCTTC	CASSEEWRGGYNEQFF
NA	14	NA	TRBV2	TRBJ1-2	TGTGCCAGCAGTGAAGGGCAGGGCGTCTATGGCTACACCTTC	CASSEGQGVYGYTF
NA	11	few	TRBV6-1	TRBJ1-3	TGTGCCACCTCCTTAGCGAACACCATATATTTT	CATSLANTIYF
TRBD1	13	NA	TRBV5-1	TRBJ1-2	TGCGCCAGCAGCCAGCGGACAGGGGGTGGCTACACCTTC	CASSQRTGGGYTF
NA	14	NA	TRBV5-1	TRBJ1-1	TGCGCCAGCACCTTGAAACAGGGTTACACTGAAGCTTTCTTT	CASTLKQGYTEAFF
NA	14	NA	TRBV19	TRBJ1-5	TGTGCCAGTACCCTAGACAGGATTGATCAGCCCCAGCATTTT	CASTLDRIDQPQHF
TRBD1	12	few	TRBV6-1	TRBJ1-2	TGTGCCAGCAGACAGGGGGCGGGGGGCTACACCTTC	CASRQGAGGYTF
NA	14	NA	TRBV18	TRBJ1-5	TGTGCCAGCTCACCAGGCGGTCCAAATCAGCCCCAGCATTTT	CASSPGGPNQPQHF
NA	15	NA	TRBV4-1	TRBJ2-3	TGCGCCAGCAGCCCCTGGACAATCAGCACAGATACGCAGTATTTT	CASSPWTISTDTQYF
NA	14	NA	TRBV5-1	TRBJ1-2	TGCGCCAGCTCCCCAGAGATCAGGTACTATGGCTACACCTTC	CASSPEIRYYGYTF
NA	16	NA	TRBV27	TRBJ1-1	TGTGCCAGCAGCCGTCCCGGGACATTTTCGAACACTGAAGCTTTCTTT	CASSRPGTFSNTEAFF
NA	14	NA	TRBV7-9	TRBJ1-4	TGTGCCAGCAGCTCGAGGGGGTTTAATGAAAAACTGTTTTTT	CASSSRGFNEKLFF
NA	15	few	TRBV9	TRBJ1-1	TGTGCCAGCAGCCCCTCGGCAGGGATGAACACTGAAGCTTTCTTT	CASSPSAGMNTEAFF
NA	15	NA	TRBV4-1	TRBJ1-1	TGCGCCAGCAGCTCAGGGGCCACGATGAACACTGAAGCTTTCTTT	CASSSGATMNTEAFF
TRBD1	16	NA	TRBV4-1	TRBJ2-7	TGCGCCAGCAGCCAAGATCAGGGGGCGAATACCTACGAGCAGTACTTC	CASSQDQGANTYEQYF
NA	20	NA	TRBV15	TRBJ2-4	TGTGCCACCAGCAGAGAGGTTGGACAGCGTACCGTACTAGCCAAAAACATTCAGTACTTC	CATSREVGQRTVLAKNIQYF
NA	16	NA	TRBV5-5	TRBJ2-7	TGTGCCAGCAGCCCCGGGCAGGGACAAGAGTCCTACGAGCAGTACTTC	CASSPGQGQESYEQYF
NA	12	few	TRBV7-8	TRBJ1-4	TGTGCCAGCAGCTTAGCGGAGGAAAAACTGTTTTTT	CASSLAEEKLFF
TRBD1	14	NA	TRBV6-5	TRBJ1-5	TGTGCCAGCAGTTACTCGACAGGGACTCAGCCCCAGCATTTT	CASSYSTGTQPQHF
NA	17	NA	TRBV11-2	TRBJ1-6	TGTGCCAGCAGCTTCCGCGTCGAGAGCTCCTATAATTCACCCCTCCACTTT	CASSFRVESSYNSPLHF
NA	14	NA	TRBV5-6	TRBJ1-2	TGTGCCAGCACCGAAATTCATAGTTGGTATGGCTACACCTTC	CASTEIHSWYGYTF
TRBD2	15	NA	TRBV5-4	TRBJ2-7	TGTGCCAGCAGCTTGGCCCTAGCGGGCGCGTACGAGCAGTACTTC	CASSLALAGAYEQYF
TRBD2	13	NA	TRBV6-5	TRBJ2-5	TGTGCCAGCAGTTCGACTAGCAGGGAGACCCAGTACTTC	CASSSTSRETQYF
TRBD1	16	NA	TRBV7-9	TRBJ1-4	TGTGCCAGCAGCCAACCTGGGGACAGGGGATGGGAAAAACTGTTTTTT	CASSQPGDRGWEKLFF
TRBD1	14	NA	TRBV11-2	TRBJ1-1	TGTGCCAGCAGTAGCGGACAGGGGAACACTGAAGCTTTCTTT	CASSSGQGNTEAFF
NA	14	NA	TRBV18	TRBJ1-5	TGTGCCAGCTCACCAGAGAATAGCAATCAGCCCCAGCATTTT	CASSPENSNQPQHF
NA	13	NA	TRBV2	TRBJ2-1	TGTGCCAGCAGTGTCGACTTGTACAATGAGCAGTTCTTC	CASSVDLYNEQFF
TRBD2	15	NA	TRBV2	TRBJ2-3	TGTGCCAGCAGTGCCCTAGCGGTTAGCACAGATACGCAGTATTTT	CASSALAVSTDTQYF
NA	13	once	TRBV7-8	TRBJ1-1	TGTGCCAGCACCCGGCGGGGGGCGACTGAAGCTTTCTTT	CASTRRGATEAFF
TRBD2	16	NA	TRBV10-3	TRBJ2-5	TGTGCCATCAGTGCCTCTAGCGGGGGGGCCGGGGAGACCCAGTACTTC	CAISASSGGAGETQYF
NA	16	once	TRBV18	TRBJ1-1	TGTGCCAGCTCACCACGAGTCAACAGCGGGTACACTGAAGCTTTCTTT	CASSPRVNSGYTEAFF
NA	15	few	TRBV6-5	TRBJ2-7	TGTGCCAGCAGTCCAGAGGGGGGGCACTCTCGCGAGCAGTACTTC	CASSPEGGHSREQYF
TRBD1	19	NA	TRBV7-9	TRBJ1-2	TGTTCCAGCAGCCTACAATGGGGGGTCTCGACAGGGAAGGCCTATGGCTACACCTTC	CSSSLQWGVSTGKAYGYTF
NA	16	NA	TRBV1	TRBJ2-1	TGCACCAGCAGCCAGCCCACTAGCGGTTGTCTGCGTGAGCAGTTCTTC	CTSSQPTSGCLREQFF
NA	15	NA	TRBV7-3	TRBJ2-3	TGTGCCAGCAGCTTAATGGGTAGCGGCACAGATACGCAGTATTTT	CASSLMGSGTDTQYF
NA	18	NA	TRBV4-1	TRBJ1-1	TGCGCCAGCAGCCGCCTCGCACGGGGAGGGCCAGGGTACACTGAAGCTTTCTTT	CASSRLARGGPGYTEAFF
NA	13	NA	TRBV18	TRBJ2-2	TGTGCCAGCTCACTTCAGGGTGCCGGGGAGCTGTTTTTT	CASSLQGAGELFF
TRBD1	12	NA	TRBV27	TRBJ2-7	TGTGCCAGCAGTTTAGGACAGGGGGAGCAGTACTTC	CASSLGQGEQYF
NA	13	few	TRBV18	TRBJ1-1	TGTGCCAGCTCACCAGGTAGGAACACTGAAGCTTTCTTT	CASSPGRNTEAFF
TRBD1	17	NA	TRBV7-2	TRBJ1-2	TGTGCCAGCAGCGCCACCCGGGACAGGGGCATGCTTTATGGCTACACCTTC	CASSATRDRGMLYGYTF
NA	13	NA	TRBV18	TRBJ1-6	TGTGCCAGCTCACCACCGACAGATTCACCCCTCCACTTT	CASSPPTDSPLHF
TRBD1	15	NA	TRBV4-1	TRBJ1-2	TGCGCCAGCAGCCAACCAAACAGGGGGGTCTATGGCTACACCTTC	CASSQPNRGVYGYTF
NA	15	NA	TRBV19	TRBJ2-1	TGTGCCAGTAGACTTACGGGGGGCCCTGATAGGGGCCAGTTCTTC	CASRLTGGPDRGQFF
TRBD1	15	NA	TRBV30	TRBJ1-2	TGTGCCTGGAGCCGTATGGGACAGCAAATCTATGGCTACACCTTC	CAWSRMGQQIYGYTF
NA	16	NA	TRBV5-1	TRBJ2-3	TGCGCCAGCAGCCTGACTGGAAACCCAGCCCGGGATACGCAGTATTTT	CASSLTGNPARDTQYF
NA	16	NA	TRBV4-1	TRBJ2-3	TGCGCCAGCAGCCGCGAAGGACTCTTCCTGTCAGATACGCAGTATTTT	CASSREGLFLSDTQYF
NA	12	NA	TRBV30	TRBJ1-2	TGTGCCTGGGGGAGAACTTCCTATGGCTACACCTTC	CAWGRTSYGYTF
TRBD1	15	NA	TRBV7-2	TRBJ1-1	TGTGCCAGCAGCTTAGGTGGACAGGGGAACACTGAAGCTTTCTTT	CASSLGGQGNTEAFF
NA	13	NA	TRBV2	TRBJ1-4	TGTGCCAGCAGGACAGGACCCCTTGAAAAACTGTTTTTT	CASRTGPLEKLFF
NA	14	once	TRBV14	TRBJ1-3	TGTGCCAGCAGCCAACCAGAAGCTGGAAACACCATATATTTT	CASSQPEAGNTIYF
TRBD1	13	few	TRBV5-1	TRBJ1-4	TGCGCCAGCGCCGACAGGGTTAATGAAAAACTGTTTTTT	CASADRVNEKLFF
NA	13	NA	TRBV14	TRBJ1-6	TGTGCCAGCAGCCAATCTCCTGATTCACCCCTCCACTTT	CASSQSPDSPLHF
TRBD2	14	NA	TRBV28	TRBJ2-1	TGTGCCAGCAGTGTAGCGGGGGAATGGGATGAGCAGTTCTTC	CASSVAGEWDEQFF
NA	13	once	TRBV2	TRBJ1-5	TGTGCCAGCAGAGGAGACGGCGATCAGCCCCAGCATTTT	CASRGDGDQPQHF
NA	14	NA	TRBV5-6	TRBJ1-1	TGTGCCAGCATGGGACTCTCCGAGGGCACTGAAGCTTTCTTT	CASMGLSEGTEAFF
TRBD1	15	NA	TRBV10-3	TRBJ1-2	TGTGCCATCAGTGACGACAGGGGAGGTCGGTATGGCTACACCTTC	CAISDDRGGRYGYTF
TRBD1	15	NA	TRBV11-2	TRBJ2-7	TGTGCCAGCAGCTCCCGTGGGACAGGGGTCTACGAGCAGTACTTC	CASSSRGTGVYEQYF
TRBD2	18	few	TRBV6-1	TRBJ2-7	TGTGCCAGCAGTGATGGGGGGGGGTATAGTTTTCGGCCCTACGAGCAGTACTTC	CASSDGGGYSFRPYEQYF
TRBD1	14	NA	TRBV27	TRBJ2-1	TGTGCCAGCAAGGGACAGGGGACCTACAATGAGCAGTTCTTC	CASKGQGTYNEQFF
NA	14	NA	TRBV4-1	TRBJ2-2	TGCGCCAGCTCGACAGGTCCTAACACCGGGGAGCTGTTTTTT	CASSTGPNTGELFF